The 20 T cell receptor beta chains below all came from one sample that was sequenced in a study of blood T cell repertoires in COVID-19. Repertoires were generated with immunoSEQ multiplex PCR, while TCRdb's copy carries only in-frame clones and drops some. The sample records more than 95,000 clones, roughly 90% being singletons. Material for sequencing was peripheral blood. The receptors derive from a man aged 45-65 years with acute or convalescent COVID-19.

The chain has TRBV19 and TRBJ2-1; 12 positions agree with TRBD2. The CDR3 has 16 amino acids. V lost 5 bases, J lost 10 bases, and 12 bases stayed unmatched. The germline CDR1 and CDR2 sequences are LNHDA and SQIVND (reference sequence). The CDR3 reads CASSPPGLAGGGEQFF. Here the CDR3 DNA reads TGTGCCAGTAGTCCGCCTGGGCTAGCGGGAGGGGGGGAGCAGTTCTTC. Supplemented by reference TRBV19 and TRBJ2-1, the full variable domain reads DGGITQSPKYLFRKEGQNVTLSCEQNLNHDAMYWYRQDPGQGLRLIYYSQIVNDFQKGDIAEGYSVSREKKESFPLTVTSAQKNPTAFYLCASSPPGLAGGGEQFFGPGTRLTVL.

The rearrangement joins TRBV11-2 to TRBJ1-1; D gene uncertain. Germline CDR1 SGHAT, CDR2 FQNNGV. The CDR3 totals 16 residues. Trimming stripped 3 bases from V and 1 base from J, with 15 bases between. The CDR3 DNA reads TGTGCCAGCAGCTTTAGGGCGGGGTACAGGAACACTGAAGCTTTCTTT. This gives the protein CASSFRAGYRNTEAFF.

This clone was recorded a few times. The V and J genes are TRBV6-2 or TRBV6-3 and TRBJ2-7; 7 bases line up with TRBD2. CDR1 and CDR2 (germline): MNHEY, SVGEGT. The CDR3 is made up of 15 amino acids. The junction had 9 bases not matched to a gene; V was cut back by 6 bases and J by 1 base. CDR3: CASSWGGSGSYEQYF. Here the CDR3 DNA reads TGTGCCAGCAGCTGGGGCGGGAGTGGTTCCTACGAGCAGTACTTC.

This clone was picked up one time. In nucleotides, the CDR3 is TGTGCCAGCAGCTTAGTTTGGACAGAGCCCTACGAGCAGTACTTC. Amino acid sequence: CASSLVWTEPYEQYF. This chain connects TRBV11-2 to TRBJ2-7, with D possibly TRBD1 on 6 matching bases. Germline V lookup: CDR1 SGHAT, CDR2 FQNNGV. The CDR3 has 15 amino acids. Trimming stripped 1 base from V and 2 bases from J, with 12 bases between.

The chain couples TRBV7-2 to TRBJ2-1, with D perhaps matching TRBD1 (6 bases). V lost 5 bases and J 7 bases, leaving 18 bases between the germline ends. The CDR3 covers 15 residues. The germline V gene has CDR1 SGHTA and CDR2 FQGNSA. DNA for the CDR3: TGTGCCAGCAGCGCCGACCGACATGGGACAAATGAGCAGTTCTTC. Amino acids: CASSADRHGTNEQFF. Drawing the rest from reference TRBV7-2 and TRBJ2-1, the complete variable domain is GAGVSQSPSNKVTEKGKDVELRCDPISGHTALYWYRQSLGQGLEFLIYFQGNSAPDKSGLPSDRFSAERTGGSVSTLTIQRTQQEDSAVYLCASSADRHGTNEQFFGPGTRLTVL.

This sequence joins TRBV7-2 and TRBJ1-1; TRBD1 is a possible D gene (5 bases). Trimming pared 1 base from V and 3 bases from J, leaving 9 bases between. Looked up from germline, CDR1 is SGHTA and CDR2 is FQGNSA. The length of the CDR3 is 14 residues. CDR3 residues: CASSLGGPDTEAFF. The CDR3 coding sequence is TGTGCCAGCAGCTTAGGGGGCCCGGACACTGAAGCTTTCTTT.

This chain connects TRBV11-2 to TRBJ1-6, with D perhaps matching TRBD1 (5 bases). Trimming removed 8 bases at V and 10 bases at J, with 21 bases between. Germline V lookup: CDR1 SGHAT, CDR2 FQNNGV. This CDR3 spans 15 amino acids. The CDR3 DNA reads TGTGCCAGCCTACTTCGACTCGAAGGGGAATCACCCCTCCACTTT. Protein: CASLLRLEGESPLHF.

This sequence joins TRBV10-1 and TRBJ2-7, with 9 bases that match TRBD1. The germline gives CDR1 WNHNN, CDR2 SYGVQD (reference sequence). This CDR3 has 17 amino acids. V lost 4 bases and J lost 3; bases outside the gene matches: 13. In nucleotides, the CDR3 is TGCGCCAGCAGTGTGGGACAGGGCGCCTATATTTGCTACGAGCAGTACTTC. Translation gives CASSVGQGAYICYEQYF.

The gene calls are TRBV12-2 and TRBJ2-5; TRBD1, the table's D call, lacks a check against the DNA. TRBV12-2 constitutes a pseudogene. CDR3 length: 18 residues. The DNA for the CDR3 is TGTGCAAGTCGCTTAGCGTTTTTTCAGGGGGCACCGGGAGAGACCCAGTACTTC. Its protein product is CASRLAFFQGAPGETQYF.

The chain joins TRBV4-3 to TRBJ1-4; D remains ambiguous. V lost 0 bases and J lost 8, with 16 bases in between. CDR1 is LGHNA and CDR2 is YSLEER in the germline V gene. This CDR3 spans 16 amino acids. The CDR3 coding sequence is TGCGCCAGCAGCCAAGATGGAACCGGGGTGAGAGAAAAACTGTTTTTT. Translation: CASSQDGTGVREKLFF.

The rearrangement links TRBV5-1 to TRBJ2-7; D unresolved. This CDR3 comprises 15 residues. Per germline, CDR1 SGHRS and CDR2 YFSETQ. V gave up 0 bases and J gave up 0 bases, with 10 bases separating them. The CDR3 is CASSLAVWSSYEQYF. For the CDR3, the DNA is TGCGCCAGCAGCTTGGCCGTTTGGAGCTCCTACGAGCAGTACTTC. Together with reference TRBV5-1 and TRBJ2-7, the CDR3 gives the full variable domain: KAGVTQTPRYLIKTRGQQVTLSCSPISGHRSVSWYQQTPGQGLQFLFEYFSETQRNKGNFPGRFSGRQFSNSRSEMNVSTLELGDSALYLCASSLAVWSSYEQYFGPGTRLTVT.

V gene TRBV7-6 combines with J gene TRBJ1-1; 8 bases agree with TRBD1. The trim removed 1 base at V and 4 bases at J, leaving 8 bases unmatched. Germline assignment: CDR1 SGHVS and CDR2 FNYEAQ. The length of the CDR3 is 16 residues. CDR3 sequence reads: CASSLGTGNLGTEAFF. The CDR3 coding sequence is TGTGCCAGCAGCTTAGGGACAGGGAATTTGGGCACTGAAGCTTTCTTT.

The chain couples TRBV13 to TRBJ2-1, with 12 bases fitting TRBD2. J was trimmed by 10 bases and V by 5 bases; bases with no gene match: 9. The CDR3 totals 15 residues. The germline V gene has CDR1 PRHDT and CDR2 FYEKMQ (reference sequence). The CDR3 protein is CASSPRLAGAREQFF. CDR3 coding DNA: TGTGCCAGCAGCCCCCGACTAGCGGGAGCCCGCGAGCAGTTCTTC.

Within the sample, this clone is large. J is TRBJ2-7 and V is TRBV3-1 (or the pseudogene TRBV3-2); 8 bases align to TRBD2. Per germline, CDR1 LGHDT and CDR2 YNNKEL (reference sequence). Unmatched junction bases numbered 4, after V lost 3 bases and J lost 3 bases. The CDR3 is 14 residues long. Here the CDR3 reads CASSQRGLDYEQYF. The CDR3 coding sequence is TGTGCCAGCAGCCAGAGGGGACTAGACTACGAGCAGTACTTC.

J is TRBJ1-4 and V is TRBV19; D ambiguous. CDR1 and CDR2 (germline): LNHDA, SQIVND (reference sequence). The V gene lost 11 bases and the J gene lost 7 bases, with 8 bases spanning the gap. The CDR3 has 10 amino acids. Written as DNA, the CDR3 is TGTGCCGCCGGGGTTGAAAAACTGTTTTTT. Protein: CAAGVEKLFF.

The CDR3 nucleotides read TGTGCCATCGAGGGACAGGGCTGGGGCAATCAGCCCCAGCATTTT. Translation gives CAIEGQGWGNQPQHF. The V gene is TRBV6-5, the J gene TRBJ1-5; 9 nucleotides line up with TRBD1. The junction had 9 bases not matched to a gene; V was cut back by 10 bases and J by 2 bases. This CDR3 spans 15 amino acids. Germline V gives CDR1 MNHEY, CDR2 SVGAGI.

The chain recombines TRBV5-1 with TRBJ2-7; 10 bases map to TRBD2. The V and J ends lost 7 bases and 3 bases, in that order; junction bases with no gene match: 7. Germline CDR1 and CDR2: SGHRS and YFSETQ. The CDR3 has 14 residues. The CDR3 bases are TGCGCCAGCCAAGCGGGAGGGATCGGCTACGAGCAGTACTTC. The encoded protein is CASQAGGIGYEQYF.

The chain has TRBV5-4 and TRBJ2-3; tentative D call: TRBD1 (6 bases). The CDR3 extends over 15 amino acids. Germline CDR1 SGHNT, CDR2 YYREEE (reference sequence). Deletions cut 7 bases from V and 6 bases from J, with 21 bases between. CDR3 in amino acids: CASGEDRFITDTQYF. The CDR3 DNA reads TGTGCCAGCGGCGAAGACAGGTTCATCACTGATACGCAGTATTTT.

The chain recombines TRBV7-9 with TRBJ2-5; weak D call: TRBD2 (6 bases). In germline, CDR1 is SEHNR, CDR2 FQNEAQ (reference sequence). The ends were cut back, 3 bases at V and 2 bases at J, with 13 bases in the middle. CDR3 length: 15 residues. The CDR3 region is CASSLLLAWQETQYF. CDR3 DNA sequence: TGTGCCAGCAGCTTGCTGCTAGCGTGGCAAGAGACCCAGTACTTC.

The chain links TRBV10-1 to TRBJ2-1, with TRBD2 as a possible D gene (6 bases). From germline, CDR1 is WNHNN and CDR2 SYGVQD (reference sequence). CDR3 length: 16 amino acids. Trimming shortened V by 1 base and J by 0 bases, and 10 bases separated the two germline ends. CDR3 amino acids: CASSELAASSYNEQFF. The CDR3 DNA reads TGCGCCAGCAGTGAGTTAGCGGCTAGCTCCTACAATGAGCAGTTCTTC.